This T cell receptor (beta chain) originates from a study of T cells in localized non-small cell lung cancer. Study results and caveats: Tumor trailed uninvolved adjacent lung in T cell clonality, which peaked there. Increased T cell density in blood showed an association with longer overall survival. The study detected a median roughly 61 of the top 100 tumor clones in adjacent lung.

CDR3 length: 15 amino acids. Deletions cut 0 bases from V and 2 bases from J, with 11 bases between. Germline V gene data show CDR1 as MNHEY and CDR2 as SVGAGI. Some clones are missing from TCRdb's copy, which holds only in-frame ones; the method was immunoSEQ multiplex PCR. The sample shows 25,000 to 30,000 clones, roughly 90% of them seen only once. As regards this clone: Antigen unknown.

Sequencing used peripheral blood, obtained before any cancer treatment. The chain combines TRBV6-5 with TRBJ2-7; D unresolved. This sequence was found in a woman aged 18 to 50 with stage I lung adenocarcinoma. CDR3 DNA sequence: TGTGCCAGCAGTTACTCCTTCTTAAACACCTACGAGCAGTACTTC. It is translated as CASSYSFLNTYEQYF.